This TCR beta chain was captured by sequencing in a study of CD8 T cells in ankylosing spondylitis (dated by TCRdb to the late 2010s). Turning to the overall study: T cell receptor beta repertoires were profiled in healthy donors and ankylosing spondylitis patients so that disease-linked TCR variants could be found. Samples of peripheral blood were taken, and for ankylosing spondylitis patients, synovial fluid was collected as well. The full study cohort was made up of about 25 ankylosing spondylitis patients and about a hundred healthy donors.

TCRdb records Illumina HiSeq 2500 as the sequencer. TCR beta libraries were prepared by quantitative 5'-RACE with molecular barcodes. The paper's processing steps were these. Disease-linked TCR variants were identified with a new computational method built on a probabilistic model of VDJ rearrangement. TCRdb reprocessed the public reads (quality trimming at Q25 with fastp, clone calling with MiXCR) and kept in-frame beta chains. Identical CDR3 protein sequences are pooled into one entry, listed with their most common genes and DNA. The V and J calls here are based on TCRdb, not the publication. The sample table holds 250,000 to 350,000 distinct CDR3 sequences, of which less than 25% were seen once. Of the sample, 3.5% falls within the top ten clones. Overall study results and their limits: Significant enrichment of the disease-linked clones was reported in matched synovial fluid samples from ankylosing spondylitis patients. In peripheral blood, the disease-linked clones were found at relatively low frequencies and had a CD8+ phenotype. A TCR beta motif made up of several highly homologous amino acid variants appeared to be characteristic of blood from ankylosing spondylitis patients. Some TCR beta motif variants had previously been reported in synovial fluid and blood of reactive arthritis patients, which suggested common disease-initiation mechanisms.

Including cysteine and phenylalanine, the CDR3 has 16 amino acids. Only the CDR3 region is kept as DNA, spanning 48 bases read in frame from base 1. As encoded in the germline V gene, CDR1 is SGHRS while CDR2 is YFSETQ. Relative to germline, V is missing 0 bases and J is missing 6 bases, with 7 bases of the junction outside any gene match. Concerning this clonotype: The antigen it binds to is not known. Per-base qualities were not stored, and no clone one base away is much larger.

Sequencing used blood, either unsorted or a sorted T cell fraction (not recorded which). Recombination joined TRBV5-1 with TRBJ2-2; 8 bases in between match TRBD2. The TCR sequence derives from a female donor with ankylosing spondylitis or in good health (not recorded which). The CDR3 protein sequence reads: CASSLAGRAGAGELFF. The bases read TGCGCCAGCAGCTTGGCCGGGAGGGCCGGGGCCGGGGAGCTGTTTTTT.